A selection of T cell receptor beta chains follows, all from one sample in a study of T-cell reconstitution after alpha-beta-depleted transplantation in children. TCRdb itself ran the PCR reads through MiXCR, one entry per CDR3 protein. The sample holds 500,000 to 750,000 distinct CDR3 sequences; around 13% are singletons and the top ten take 2.2%. The sample was PBMCs, mostly from graft donor cells, taken 360 days after TCRalphabeta/CD19-depleted stem cell transplant. Receptors were obtained from a male patient younger than 18 who had a stem cell transplant for acute myeloid leukemia, so the T cells may come from the graft donor. Both conserved end residues are part of each CDR3. The order of the fields is D gene, V gene, J gene, clone size, CDR3 length, CDR3 protein. A D gene is named only where the DNA matches it firmly. Size values are once, few and many counts, or a class for expanded clones, and some rows have none.

d_gene: -; v_gene: TRBV6-2/TRBV6-3; j_gene: TRBJ2-5; abundance: few; len: 16; CDR3aa: CASSWGHRFYQETQYF
d_gene: TRBD2; v_gene: TRBV12-3/TRBV12-4; j_gene: TRBJ2-3; abundance: many; len: 18; CDR3aa: CASSFRAGGPLNTDTQYF
d_gene: -; v_gene: TRBV20-1; j_gene: TRBJ1-3; abundance: few; len: 14; CDR3aa: CSAGAAGSGNTIYF
d_gene: TRBD2; v_gene: TRBV24-1; j_gene: TRBJ2-5; abundance: -; len: 14; CDR3aa: CATQGREYQETQYF
d_gene: -; v_gene: TRBV9; j_gene: TRBJ2-2; abundance: -; len: 16; CDR3aa: CASSVAGKINTGELFF
d_gene: TRBD2; v_gene: TRBV7-6; j_gene: TRBJ2-7; abundance: few; len: 15; CDR3aa: CASSWTSGSRDEQYF
d_gene: -; v_gene: TRBV29-1; j_gene: TRBJ1-1; abundance: -; len: 12; CDR3aa: CSVDSGNTEAFF
d_gene: -; v_gene: TRBV11-2; j_gene: TRBJ2-5; abundance: -; len: 14; CDR3aa: CASSLGDYQETQYF
d_gene: -; v_gene: TRBV20-1; j_gene: TRBJ2-7; abundance: many; len: 12; CDR3aa: CSASLQGYEQYF
d_gene: -; v_gene: TRBV12-3/TRBV12-4; j_gene: TRBJ2-7; abundance: many; len: 14; CDR3aa: CASRHRASPYEQYF
d_gene: TRBD2; v_gene: TRBV7-2; j_gene: TRBJ2-5; abundance: -; len: 16; CDR3aa: CASSLAGTTLQETQYF
d_gene: -; v_gene: TRBV20-1; j_gene: TRBJ2-1; abundance: many; len: 15; CDR3aa: CSASPAGSAYNEQFF
d_gene: -; v_gene: TRBV18; j_gene: TRBJ2-5; abundance: many; len: 14; CDR3aa: CASSRVATQETQYF
d_gene: TRBD2; v_gene: TRBV11-2; j_gene: TRBJ2-1; abundance: few; len: 18; CDR3aa: CASSFRTSGSRGHNEQFF
d_gene: TRBD2; v_gene: TRBV29-1; j_gene: TRBJ2-7; abundance: -; len: 16; CDR3aa: CSVEDGASGRTYEQYF
d_gene: TRBD2; v_gene: TRBV5-1; j_gene: TRBJ2-1; abundance: -; len: 17; CDR3aa: CASSSRPAGLSYNEQFF
d_gene: TRBD1; v_gene: TRBV7-2; j_gene: TRBJ1-2; abundance: few; len: 13; CDR3aa: CASSFTGERGYTF
d_gene: -; v_gene: TRBV20-1; j_gene: TRBJ2-5; abundance: -; len: 11; CDR3aa: CSAYRVETQYF
d_gene: TRBD2; v_gene: TRBV5-1; j_gene: TRBJ2-1; abundance: -; len: 16; CDR3aa: CASSPSGTSGDNEQFF
d_gene: TRBD1; v_gene: TRBV18; j_gene: TRBJ1-1; abundance: -; len: 16; CDR3aa: CASSPWTGGVDTEAFF
d_gene: TRBD2; v_gene: TRBV18; j_gene: TRBJ2-7; abundance: few; len: 14; CDR3aa: CASAGTSGSYEQYF
d_gene: -; v_gene: TRBV7-2; j_gene: TRBJ2-7; abundance: few; len: 15; CDR3aa: CASSLAWRTLYEQYF
d_gene: TRBD2; v_gene: TRBV28; j_gene: TRBJ2-1; abundance: many; len: 16; CDR3aa: CASSTTAGGPHNEQFF
d_gene: TRBD1; v_gene: TRBV20-1; j_gene: TRBJ2-1; abundance: -; len: 13; CDR3aa: CSASVRGQDEQFF
d_gene: TRBD1; v_gene: TRBV28; j_gene: TRBJ2-5; abundance: many; len: 15; CDR3aa: CASSLRAGGRETQYF
d_gene: TRBD2; v_gene: TRBV24-1; j_gene: TRBJ2-2; abundance: -; len: 13; CDR3aa: CATSDYGTSKLFF
d_gene: TRBD2; v_gene: TRBV29-1; j_gene: TRBJ2-5; abundance: many; len: 16; CDR3aa: CSVETPSEREGETQYF
d_gene: -; v_gene: TRBV11-2; j_gene: TRBJ1-5; abundance: few; len: 16; CDR3aa: CASSLDSRLGNQPQHF
d_gene: TRBD1; v_gene: TRBV29-1; j_gene: TRBJ1-1; abundance: few; len: 13; CDR3aa: CSVGTGPNTEAFF
d_gene: -; v_gene: TRBV25-1; j_gene: TRBJ2-1; abundance: few; len: 19; CDR3aa: CASSDKILGRAILYNEQFF
d_gene: -; v_gene: TRBV7-9; j_gene: TRBJ1-1; abundance: few; len: 14; CDR3aa: CASSLGGGRAEAFF
d_gene: -; v_gene: TRBV15; j_gene: TRBJ1-2; abundance: few; len: 15; CDR3aa: CATSPRGLGMGGYTF
d_gene: -; v_gene: TRBV9; j_gene: TRBJ2-5; abundance: -; len: 17; CDR3aa: CASSVSSNRATGETQYF
d_gene: -; v_gene: TRBV18; j_gene: TRBJ2-1; abundance: -; len: 18; CDR3aa: CASSLLEARGSTYNEQFF
d_gene: -; v_gene: TRBV21-1; j_gene: TRBJ1-6; abundance: -; len: 14; CDR3aa: CASSKEKNNSPLHF
d_gene: TRBD1; v_gene: TRBV7-8; j_gene: TRBJ2-1; abundance: -; len: 18; CDR3aa: CASSLAPDRGFGTNEQFF
d_gene: TRBD1; v_gene: TRBV18; j_gene: TRBJ2-1; abundance: -; len: 12; CDR3aa: CASSTGPDEQFF